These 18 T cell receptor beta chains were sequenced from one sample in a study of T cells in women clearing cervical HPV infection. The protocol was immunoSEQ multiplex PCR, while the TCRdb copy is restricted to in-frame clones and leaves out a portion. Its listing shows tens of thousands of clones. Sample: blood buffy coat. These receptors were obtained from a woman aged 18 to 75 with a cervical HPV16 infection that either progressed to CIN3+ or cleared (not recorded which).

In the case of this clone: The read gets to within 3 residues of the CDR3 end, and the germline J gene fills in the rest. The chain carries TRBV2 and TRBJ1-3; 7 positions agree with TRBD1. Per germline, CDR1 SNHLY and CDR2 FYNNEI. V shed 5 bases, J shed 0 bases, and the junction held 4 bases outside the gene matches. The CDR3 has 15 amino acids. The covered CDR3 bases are TGTGCCAGCAGTCCTCCAGGGGGCTCTGGAAACACC. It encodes CASSPPGGSGNT. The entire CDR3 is CASSPPGGSGNTIYF.

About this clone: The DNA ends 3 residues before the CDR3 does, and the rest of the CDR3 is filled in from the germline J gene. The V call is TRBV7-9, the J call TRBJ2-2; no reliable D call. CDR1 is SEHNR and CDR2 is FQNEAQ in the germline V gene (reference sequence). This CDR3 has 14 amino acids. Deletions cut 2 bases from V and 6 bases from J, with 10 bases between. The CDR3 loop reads CASSLRVSSGELFF. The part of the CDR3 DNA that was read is TGTGCCAGCAGCTTACGTGTCTCTTCCGGGGAG.

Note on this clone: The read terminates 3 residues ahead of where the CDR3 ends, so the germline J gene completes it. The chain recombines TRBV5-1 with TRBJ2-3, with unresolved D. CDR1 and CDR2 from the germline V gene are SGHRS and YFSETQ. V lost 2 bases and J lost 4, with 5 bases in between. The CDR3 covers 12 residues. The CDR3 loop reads CASSLPADTQYF. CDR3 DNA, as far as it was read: TGCGCCAGCAGCTTACCGGCAGATACG.

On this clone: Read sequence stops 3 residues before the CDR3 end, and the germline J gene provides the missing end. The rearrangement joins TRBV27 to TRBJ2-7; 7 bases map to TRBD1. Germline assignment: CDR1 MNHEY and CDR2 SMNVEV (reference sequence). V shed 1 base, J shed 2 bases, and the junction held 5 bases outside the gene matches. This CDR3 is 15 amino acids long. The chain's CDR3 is CASSLFWDRAYEQYF. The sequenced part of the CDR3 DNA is TGTGCCAGCAGTTTATTTTGGGACAGAGCCTACGAG.

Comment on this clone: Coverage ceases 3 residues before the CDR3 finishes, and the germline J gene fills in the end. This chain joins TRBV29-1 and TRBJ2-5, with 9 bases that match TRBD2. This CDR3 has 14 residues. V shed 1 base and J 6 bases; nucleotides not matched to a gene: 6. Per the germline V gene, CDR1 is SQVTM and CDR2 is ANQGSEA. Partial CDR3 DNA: TGCAGCGTTGAAGCTGGCGGGGGGGCTCAGACC. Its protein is CSVEAGGGAQT. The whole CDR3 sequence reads CSVEAGGGAQTQYF.

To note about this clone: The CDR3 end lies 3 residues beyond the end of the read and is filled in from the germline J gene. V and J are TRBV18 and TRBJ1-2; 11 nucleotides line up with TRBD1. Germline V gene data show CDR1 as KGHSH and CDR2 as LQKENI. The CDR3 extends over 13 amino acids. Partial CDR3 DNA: TGTGCCAGCTCACCGGGACAGGGGGAAGGC. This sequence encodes CASSPGQGEG. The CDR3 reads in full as CASSPGQGEGYTF. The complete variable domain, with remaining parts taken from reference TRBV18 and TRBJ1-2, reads NAGVMQNPRHLVRRRGQEARLRCSPMKGHSHVYWYRQLPEEGLKFMVYLQKENIIDESGMPKERFSAEFPKEGPSILRIQQVVRGDSAAYFCASSPGQGEGYTFGSGTRLTVV.

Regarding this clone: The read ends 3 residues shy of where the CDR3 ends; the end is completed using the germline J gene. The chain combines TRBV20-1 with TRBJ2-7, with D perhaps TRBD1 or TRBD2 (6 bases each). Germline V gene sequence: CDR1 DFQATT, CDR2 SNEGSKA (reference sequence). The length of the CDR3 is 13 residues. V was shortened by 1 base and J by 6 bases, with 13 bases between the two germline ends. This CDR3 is CSARAPRGGEQYF. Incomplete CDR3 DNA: TGCAGTGCTAGAGCCCCCAGGGGAGGCGAG.

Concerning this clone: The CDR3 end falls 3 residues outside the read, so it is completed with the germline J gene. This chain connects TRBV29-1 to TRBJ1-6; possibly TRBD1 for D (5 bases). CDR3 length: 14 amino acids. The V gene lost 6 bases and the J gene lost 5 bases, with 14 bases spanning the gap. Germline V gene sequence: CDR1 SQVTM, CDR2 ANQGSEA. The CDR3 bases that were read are TGCAGCGTAACCTCGGGGGGGGATAATTCACCC. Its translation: CSVTSGGDNSP. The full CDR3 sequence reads CSVTSGGDNSPLHF.

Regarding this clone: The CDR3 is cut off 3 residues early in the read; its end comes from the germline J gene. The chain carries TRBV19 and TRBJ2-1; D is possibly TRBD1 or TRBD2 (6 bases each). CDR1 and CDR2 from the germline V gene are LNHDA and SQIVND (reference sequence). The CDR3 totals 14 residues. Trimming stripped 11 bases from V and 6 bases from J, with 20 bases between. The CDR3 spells CASGVRRGSNEQFF. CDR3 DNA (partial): TGTGCCTCCGGAGTAAGGAGGGGGTCCAATGAG.

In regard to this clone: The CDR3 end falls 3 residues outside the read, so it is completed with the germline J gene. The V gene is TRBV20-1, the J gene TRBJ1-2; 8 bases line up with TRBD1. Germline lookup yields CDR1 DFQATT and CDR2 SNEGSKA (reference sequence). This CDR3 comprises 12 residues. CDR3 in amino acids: CSARVAGGGYTF. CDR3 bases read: TGCAGTGCCCGTGTGGCAGGGGGCGGC.

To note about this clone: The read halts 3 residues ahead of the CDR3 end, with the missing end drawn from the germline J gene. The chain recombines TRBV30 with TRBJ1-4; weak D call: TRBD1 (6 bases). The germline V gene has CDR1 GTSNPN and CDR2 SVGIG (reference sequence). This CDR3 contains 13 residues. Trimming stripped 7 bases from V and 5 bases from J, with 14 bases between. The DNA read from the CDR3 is TGTGCCTTGAACCGGGACAACAATGAAAAA. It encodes CALNRDNNEK. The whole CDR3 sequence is CALNRDNNEKLFF.

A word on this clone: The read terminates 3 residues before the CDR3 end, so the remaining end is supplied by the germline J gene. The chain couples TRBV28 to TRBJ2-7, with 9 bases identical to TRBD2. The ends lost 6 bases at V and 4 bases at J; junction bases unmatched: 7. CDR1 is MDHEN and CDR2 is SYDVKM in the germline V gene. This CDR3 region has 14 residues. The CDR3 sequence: CASSVPTSGYEQYF. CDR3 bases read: TGTGCCAGCAGCGTCCCGACTAGCGGATACGAG.

CDR3 protein: CASKSQTGANYGYTF. The CDR3 bases that were read are TGTGCCAGCAAAAGTCAAACAGGGGCTAACTATGGC. The chain combines TRBV2 with TRBJ1-2; 7 bases line up with TRBD1. The sequenced fragment ends 3 residues before the CDR3 boundary, so the rest is inferred from the germline J gene. Per germline, CDR1 SNHLY and CDR2 FYNNEI. V was pared by 7 bases and J by 0 bases, with 8 bases of the junction left unmatched. The CDR3 sequence is 15 residues long.

Here the CDR3 reads CASTPRGGYGYTF. The CDR3 bases that were read are TGTGCCAGCACCCCTAGGGGTGGATACGGC. This sequence joins TRBV5-8 and TRBJ1-2; D is perhaps TRBD1 (5 bases). Sequencing ends 3 residues short of the CDR3 end; the germline J gene provides the rest. Germline V gene sequence: CDR1 SGHTS, CDR2 YDEGEE. The CDR3 length is 13 residues.

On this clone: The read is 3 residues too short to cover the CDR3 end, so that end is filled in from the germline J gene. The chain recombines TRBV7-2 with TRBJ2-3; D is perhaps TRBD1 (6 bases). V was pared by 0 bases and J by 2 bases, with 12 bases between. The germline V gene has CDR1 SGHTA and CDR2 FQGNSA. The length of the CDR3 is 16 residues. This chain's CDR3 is CASSLAGRGYTDTQYF. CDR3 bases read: TGTGCCAGCAGCTTAGCTGGCAGGGGATACACAGATACG.

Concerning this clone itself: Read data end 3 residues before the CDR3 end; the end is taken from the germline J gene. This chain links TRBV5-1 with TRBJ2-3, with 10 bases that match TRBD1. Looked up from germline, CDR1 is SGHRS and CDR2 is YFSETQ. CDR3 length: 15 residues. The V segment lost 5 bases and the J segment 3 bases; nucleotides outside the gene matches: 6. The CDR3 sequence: CASSPGQGWTDTQYF. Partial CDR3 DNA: TGCGCCAGCAGTCCGGGACAGGGGTGGACAGATACG.

CDR3 bases read: TGTGCCAGCTCCCGTATTCCTTATGGC. Translated, it gives CASSRIPYG. The entire CDR3 protein is CASSRIPYGYTF. This sequence joins TRBV13 and TRBJ1-2; D unclear. The CDR3 end falls 3 residues outside the read, so it is completed with the germline J gene. Trimming shortened V by 8 bases and J by 5 bases, and 12 bases separated the two germline ends. The CDR3 is 12 amino acids. CDR1 and CDR2 from the germline V gene are PRHDT and FYEKMQ (reference sequence).

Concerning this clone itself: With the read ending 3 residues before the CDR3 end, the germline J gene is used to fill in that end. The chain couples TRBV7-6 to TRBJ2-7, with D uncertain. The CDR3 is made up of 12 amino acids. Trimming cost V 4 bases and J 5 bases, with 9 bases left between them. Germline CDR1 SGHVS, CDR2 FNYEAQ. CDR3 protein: CASSSPPDEQYF. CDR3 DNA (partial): TGTGCCAGCAGCTCCCCTCCGGACGAG.